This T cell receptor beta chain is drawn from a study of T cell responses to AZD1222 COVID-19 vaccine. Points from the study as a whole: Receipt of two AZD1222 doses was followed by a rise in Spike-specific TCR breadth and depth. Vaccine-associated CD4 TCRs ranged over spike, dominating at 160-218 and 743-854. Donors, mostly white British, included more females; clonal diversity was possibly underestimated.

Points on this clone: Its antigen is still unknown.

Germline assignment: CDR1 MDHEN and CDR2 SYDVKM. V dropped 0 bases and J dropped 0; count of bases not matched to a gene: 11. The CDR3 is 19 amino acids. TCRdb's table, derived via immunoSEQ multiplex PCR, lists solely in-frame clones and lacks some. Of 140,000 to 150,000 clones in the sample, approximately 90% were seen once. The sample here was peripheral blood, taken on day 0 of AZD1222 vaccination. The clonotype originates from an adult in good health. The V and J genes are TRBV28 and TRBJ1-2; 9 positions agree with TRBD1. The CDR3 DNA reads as TGTGCCAGCAGTTTATGGCGGATGGGTAGACAGGGGGCTAACTATGGCTACACCTTC. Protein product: CASSLWRMGRQGANYGYTF.